These T cell receptor beta chains were read from a single sample in a study of cytomegalovirus exposure and HLA in healthy donors. Generated by immunoSEQ multiplex PCR, the TCRdb table keeps only in-frame clones and is missing some. In all, the sample yields roughly 60,000 clones. Material for sequencing was PBMCs. The receptors here all came from a woman between 18 and 29 years old in good health and CMV-seronegative. CDR3s include the opening cysteine and the closing phenylalanine or tryptophan. A D gene is named only where the DNA matches it firmly.

cdr3_length	j_call	v_call	d_call	cdr3_nt	cdr3_aa
20	TRBJ2-5	TRBV29-1	TRBD2	TGCAGCGTTGTCCGATCAGATCCGGGGGGACCCCGTGTCCGTTGGGAGACCCAGTACTTC	CSVVRSDPGGPRVRWETQYF
13	TRBJ1-2	TRBV11-2	.	TGTGCCAGCAGCTTGGACGGGAAGTATGGCTACACCTTC	CASSLDGKYGYTF
15	TRBJ2-5	TRBV25-1	.	TGTGCCAGCAGTACAGGATCGGATACACAAGAGACCCAGTACTTC	CASSTGSDTQETQYF
14	TRBJ1-1	TRBV6-5	.	TGTGCCAGCAGTTACTCGCGGGGGAACACTGAAGCTTTCTTT	CASSYSRGNTEAFF
15	TRBJ1-5	TRBV5-1	.	TGCGCCAGCAGCCTGTACGGGAATAGCAATCAGCCCCAGCATTTT	CASSLYGNSNQPQHF
13	TRBJ1-2	TRBV12-5	TRBD1	TGTGCTAGTGGTACCGGGACAGGCTATGGCTACACCTTC	CASGTGTGYGYTF
14	TRBJ1-2	TRBV7-6	TRBD1	TGTGCCAGCAGCTCGGGACAGTTATCTAACGGCTACACCTTC	CASSSGQLSNGYTF
15	TRBJ1-4	TRBV30	TRBD1	TGTGCCTGGTCAGGGGGCTCCTCCTCTTACGGAAAACTGTTTTTT	CAWSGGSSSYGKLFF
16	TRBJ2-5	TRBV5-1	TRBD2	TGCGCCAGCAGCTTGGAAAGCGGGGGGCGCGGGGGGACCCAGTACTTC	CASSLESGGRGGTQYF
18	TRBJ1-5	TRBV7-9	TRBD1	TGTGCCACCGAACAACTTGATCCATTTGGGACAGAAGATCAGCCCCAGCATTTT	CATEQLDPFGTEDQPQHF
15	TRBJ2-7	TRBV9	.	TGTGCCAGCAGCGTAGCCGGTCTAAGCTCCTACGAGCAGTACTTC	CASSVAGLSSYEQYF
13	TRBJ1-2	TRBV29-1	.	TGCAGCGTTACGGACGGGAATTCCTATGGCTACACCTTC	CSVTDGNSYGYTF
15	TRBJ2-3	TRBV6-5	.	TGTGCCAGCAGTTACCGGGAAAGGAGCACAGATACGCAGTATTTT	CASSYRERSTDTQYF
13	TRBJ1-1	TRBV6-5	TRBD1	TGTGCCAGCAGGACAGGGGGAAACACTGAAGCTTTCTTT	CASRTGGNTEAFF
13	TRBJ1-5	TRBV7-6	.	TGTGCCAGCAGCTTGAGTCTCAATCAGCCCCAGCATTTT	CASSLSLNQPQHF
15	TRBJ2-7	TRBV13	TRBD2	TGTGCCAGCAGCTTACTCGGCGGGAGGGCCCACGAGCAGTACTTC	CASSLLGGRAHEQYF
14	TRBJ2-5	TRBV30	.	TGTGCCCCGGGTCGGGAACTCGTCGAAGAGACCCAGTACTTC	CAPGRELVEETQYF
14	TRBJ2-1	TRBV10-1	TRBD2	TGCGCCAGCAGAATGAGCGGGGTGAACAATGAGCAGTTCTTC	CASRMSGVNNEQFF
16	TRBJ2-7	TRBV4-2	.	TGTGCCAGCAGCCAAGGGCCAAAACTAGAGGTCTACGAGCAGTACTTC	CASSQGPKLEVYEQYF
16	TRBJ2-5	TRBV5-1	.	TGCGCCAGCAGCTTGCAGGCGGGGCCCCCCTCAGAGACCCAGTACTTC	CASSLQAGPPSETQYF
15	TRBJ1-1	TRBV2	.	TGTGCCAGCATCATGGAGCAGAACATGAACACTGAAGCTTTCTTT	CASIMEQNMNTEAFF
13	TRBJ1-2	TRBV6-1	TRBD1	TGTGCCAGCAGCCGCGACAGGGGGTATGGCTACACCTTC	CASSRDRGYGYTF
15	TRBJ2-1	TRBV2	TRBD2	TGTGCCAGCAGCAGAGGGGCGGGAGTCTACAATGAGCAGTTCTTC	CASSRGAGVYNEQFF
16	TRBJ2-1	TRBV4-1	TRBD2	TGCGCCAGCAGCGAGTCCGGGAGGGGGTCCTACAATGAGCAGTTCTTC	CASSESGRGSYNEQFF
13	TRBJ1-1	TRBV6-5	TRBD1	TGTGCCAGCAGCCGACAGGGTTACCCTGAAGCTTTCTTT	CASSRQGYPEAFF
15	TRBJ2-7	TRBV9	TRBD1	TGTGCCAGCAGCCCAACCGGGGACAGAGTTTGGGAGCAGTACTTC	CASSPTGDRVWEQYF
13	TRBJ1-2	TRBV6-5	.	TGTGCCAGCAGTTTACAGGGTGATGGGGGCTACACCTTC	CASSLQGDGGYTF
13	TRBJ1-1	TRBV4-1	.	TGCGCCAGCAGCCAAGCCAGGAACACTGAAGCTTTCTTT	CASSQARNTEAFF
14	TRBJ1-1	TRBV6-5	.	TGTGCCAGCAGTAGGGACTTAGGGATCACTGAAGCTTTCTTT	CASSRDLGITEAFF
13	TRBJ1-1	TRBV30	TRBD1	TGTGCCTGGTGGGGACAGACGAACACTGAAGCTTTCTTT	CAWWGQTNTEAFF
15	TRBJ1-2	TRBV4-1	TRBD1	TGCGCCAGCAGCCAAGTGCCAGGGGGTAACTATGGCTACACCTTC	CASSQVPGGNYGYTF
12	TRBJ2-1	TRBV25-1	TRBD1	TGTGCCAGCAGTGGCGGGGACAGGGGGCAGTTCTTC	CASSGGDRGQFF
13	TRBJ1-1	TRBV6-5	.	TGTGCCAGCAGTTTCAGGGAGGACACTGAAGCTTTCTTT	CASSFREDTEAFF
14	TRBJ2-7	TRBV9	TRBD1	TGTGCCAGCAGCGCGGGGACAGGGGGCTACGAGCAGTACTTC	CASSAGTGGYEQYF
15	TRBJ2-3	TRBV18	TRBD1	TGTGCCAGCGCCAGGGGACAGGGGGCAAGGGATACGCAGTATTTT	CASARGQGARDTQYF
15	TRBJ2-2	TRBV9	.	TGTGCCAGCAGCGTCGTCGCGGGGTCGGCCGGGGAGCTGTTTTTT	CASSVVAGSAGELFF
15	TRBJ1-1	TRBV4-1	TRBD1	TGCGCCAGCAGCCAAGGGACAGGGGGCCGGACTGAAGCTTTCTTT	CASSQGTGGRTEAFF
15	TRBJ2-7	TRBV19	.	TGTGCCAGTAGTATCGGCAGGGTCGACCCCTACGAGCAGTACTTC	CASSIGRVDPYEQYF
18	TRBJ2-6	TRBV4-1	TRBD2	TGCGCCAGCAGCCACCCCCGGGGGGGAACCTCTGGGGCCAACGTCCTGACTTTC	CASSHPRGGTSGANVLTF
15	TRBJ2-7	TRBV5-1	.	TGCGCCAGCAGCTTGGGGGACTACAGGGTCTACGAGCAGTACTTC	CASSLGDYRVYEQYF
15	TRBJ2-6	TRBV9	.	TGTGCCAGCAGCGTTGGAGACTCTGGGGCCAACGTCCTGACTTTC	CASSVGDSGANVLTF